Below are 9 T cell receptor beta chains sequenced from a single sample in a study of cytomegalovirus exposure and HLA in healthy donors. In the PCR, 60 Vbeta and 13 Jbeta primers were used. TCRdb's table, derived via immunoSEQ multiplex PCR, lists solely in-frame clones and lacks some. The sample carries 200,000 to 300,000 clones, 70% to 90% recorded once. The specimen sequenced was PBMCs. The receptor set was obtained from a girl aged 2 to 9 in good health and CMV-seronegative.

The CDR3 nucleotides read TGCGCCAGCAGCCCGGCGACCGGGACAATCGGAAACACCATATATTTT. It is translated as CASSPATGTIGNTIYF. This chain joins TRBV5-1 and TRBJ1-3, with D perhaps matching TRBD1 (6 bases). This CDR3 comprises 16 residues. Trimming pared 4 bases from V and 4 bases from J, leaving 18 bases between. Germline lookup yields CDR1 SGHRS and CDR2 YFSETQ.

This clone was detected only a few times. The chain joins TRBV29-1 to TRBJ2-1, with TRBD1 identical over 10 bases. The CDR3 sequence is 13 residues long. Germline-derived CDR1 and CDR2 are SQVTM and ANQGSEA. The V and J ends lost 3 bases and 8 bases, in that order; junction bases with no gene match: 4. The CDR3 reads CSVEDRGDDEQFF. CDR3 DNA sequence: TGCAGCGTTGAGGACAGGGGGGATGATGAGCAGTTCTTC.

The gene calls are TRBV6-6 and TRBJ1-3; D not resolved. Trimming cost V 4 bases and J 0 bases, with 4 bases left between them. This CDR3 contains 13 residues. In germline, CDR1 is MNHNY, CDR2 SVGAGI (reference sequence). CDR3 nucleotides: TGTGCCAGCAGTTCGGGCTCTGGAAACACCATATATTTT. Its protein is CASSSGSGNTIYF.

The chain employs TRBV29-1 and TRBJ2-3, with D possibly matching TRBD1 (6 bases). CDR1 is SQVTM and CDR2 is ANQGSEA in the germline V gene. V lost 7 bases, J lost 3 bases, and 20 bases lay in between. This CDR3 region has 15 residues. CDR3 sequence reads: CSATDSTGRTDTQYF. The CDR3 DNA follows: TGCAGCGCTACGGACTCTACAGGGCGAACAGATACGCAGTATTTT.

The gene calls are TRBV6-6 and TRBJ2-1; 7 bases are a match to TRBD1. CDR1 MNHNY and CDR2 SVGAGI come from the germline V gene (reference sequence). CDR3 length: 16 amino acids. V trimming: 2 bases; J trimming: 6 bases; junction bases outside the gene matches: 10. The CDR3 bases are TGTGCCAGCAGTTACCCGCGGGCAGGGGGTGGCAATGAGCAGTTCTTC. It yields the protein CASSYPRAGGGNEQFF.

The gene calls are TRBV6-5 and TRBJ2-5; D call uncertain. Germline V gene sequence: CDR1 MNHEY, CDR2 SVGAGI. V was shortened by 6 bases and J by 2 bases, with 10 bases between the two germline ends. The CDR3 length is 13 residues. CDR3 sequence: CASSPREQETQYF. The CDR3 nucleotides are TGTGCCAGCAGCCCAAGAGAGCAAGAGACCCAGTACTTC.

This chain connects TRBV6-6 to TRBJ1-5, with 9 bases lining up with TRBD1. This CDR3 is built from 16 residues. CDR1 MNHNY and CDR2 SVGAGI come from the germline V gene (reference sequence). V lost 6 bases to trimming and J lost 3 bases; unmatched junction nucleotides: 9. The CDR3: CASSQSGQGDNQPQHF. The CDR3 DNA reads as TGTGCCAGCAGCCAATCGGGACAGGGTGACAATCAGCCCCAGCATTTT.

This rearrangement joins TRBV5-4 to TRBJ2-2, with D perhaps matching TRBD2 (6 bases). Germline loops: CDR1 SGHNT, CDR2 YYREEE (reference sequence). Trimming cost V 4 bases and J 1 base, with 11 bases left between them. The CDR3 sequence is 15 residues long. The CDR3 DNA reads as TGTGCCAGCAGCCCGGGACTCCTGAACACCGGGGAGCTGTTTTTT. Its protein is CASSPGLLNTGELFF.

This clone was recorded once. The rearrangement joins TRBV6-5 to TRBJ1-1, with D maybe TRBD1 (5 bases). V was pared by 0 bases and J by 7 bases, with 15 bases between. CDR1 MNHEY and CDR2 SVGAGI come from the germline V gene. This CDR3 region has 15 residues. The CDR3 loop is CASSYSPGLVGEAFF. The DNA of the CDR3 is TGTGCCAGCAGTTACTCGCCAGGGCTGGTGGGTGAAGCTTTCTTT.